This TCR beta chain was recovered during a study of blood T cells in healthy people across ages. Study outcomes and limitations: Observed TCR beta diversity per million T cells went down as age went up. This fall followed a roughly linear course with age. Among long-lived donors, naive CD4+ cells were more numerous and diversity higher than in aged donors.

Only a few counts were recorded for this clonotype. Its antigen is not identified. Per germline, CDR1 MDHEN and CDR2 SYDVKM. This CDR3 has 13 amino acids. V was shortened by 5 bases and J by 5 bases, with 12 bases between the two germline ends. PCR was performed a second time for roughly 7 to 11 cycles using a sample-barcoded 5' primer and a J-beta primer mix. Each cDNA molecule received a tag from a template-switch adaptor that had 12 random nucleotides. Using its own MiXCR run on the 5' RACE reads, TCRdb lists one record per CDR3 protein. This sample has 1.8 million or so distinct CDR3 sequences; 30% to 40% occur once, and the top ten carry roughly 23%.

This sequence joins TRBV28 and TRBJ2-5, with D tentatively TRBD1 or TRBD2 (6 bases each). Sequencing was performed on blood. The TCR originated in a human donor in good health. The CDR3 loop reads CASSKGGLETQYF. CDR3 sequence (DNA): TGTGCCAGCAGTAAGGGGGGCTTGGAGACCCAGTACTTC.